The rows below give T cell receptor beta chains drawn from one sample of a study of post-analysis software for immune sequencing data. TCRdb redid the calling of the PCR reads with MiXCR, one entry per CDR3 protein. The sample has about 540,000 distinct CDR3 sequences, 30% to 40% seen once; the top ten hold around 6.1%. The specimen was blood. The receptors shown here come from a girl under 18 with multiple sclerosis. The CDR3 runs from the conserved cysteine through the conserved F or W. Each record gives: V gene, clone size, D gene, J gene, CDR3 protein, CDR3 DNA. The D gene is left open where the match is weak. Rows may omit the clone size; those that give it use once, few, many or a size class.

>TRBV10-2|.|.|TRBJ2-3
CAHMSSSTDTQYF
TGCGCCCACATGTCGTCCAGCACAGATACGCAGTATTTT
>TRBV6-5|.|.|TRBJ2-3
CASSYYQGSSTDTQYF
TGTGCCAGCAGTTACTATCAGGGGTCTAGCACAGATACGCAGTATTTT
>TRBV12-3/TRBV12-4|few|.|TRBJ2-7
CASRGGRYEQYF
TGTGCCAGCAGGGGGGGAAGGTACGAGCAGTACTTC
>TRBV27|once|.|TRBJ1-4
CAGKPGLSQISREKLFF
TGTGCCGGCAAACCCGGACTCTCACAGATATCGAGGGAAAAACTGTTTTTT
>TRBV12-3/TRBV12-4|.|.|TRBJ2-5
CASTLSRGTYQETQYF
TGTGCCAGCACTCTTAGCCGGGGGACGTACCAAGAGACCCAGTACTTC
>TRBV21-1|.|.|TRBJ1-5
CASSKDTRDRVNQPQHF
TGTGCCAGCAGCAAGGATACCCGGGACAGGGTGAATCAGCCCCAGCATTTT
>TRBV5-1|.|TRBD2|TRBJ2-6
CASSSSGGEEVVASEANVLTF
TGCGCCAGCAGCTCCTCGGGGGGGGAAGAAGTAGTTGCGTCTGAGGCCAACGTCCTGACTTTC
>TRBV29-1|.|TRBD2|TRBJ2-1
CSACRAGVGEQFF
TGCAGCGCATGTAGGGCGGGGGTCGGTGAGCAGTTCTTC
>TRBV20-1|.|TRBD1|TRBJ2-7
CSAKTGPVPHEQYF
TGCAGTGCTAAGACAGGGCCCGTCCCCCACGAGCAGTACTTC
>TRBV20-1|many|TRBD1|TRBJ1-2
CSAPGGSDGYTF
TGCAGTGCCCCAGGGGGTTCGGACGGCTACACCTTC
>TRBV2|.|.|TRBJ1-1
CVSGQLNTEAFF
TGTGTCAGCGGACAGCTGAACACTGAAGCTTTCTTT
>TRBV6-6|.|.|TRBJ2-5
CASRPGTSRETQYF
TGTGCCAGCAGACCCGGGACCTCGCGGGAGACCCAGTACTTC
>TRBV2|once|.|TRBJ2-3
CASSDGGRDTQYF
TGTGCCAGCAGTGACGGAGGACGAGATACGCAGTATTTT
>TRBV11-2|.|TRBD1|TRBJ1-1
CASSLAGGTVNTEAFF
TGTGCCAGCAGCTTAGCCGGTGGGACAGTGAACACTGAAGCTTTCTTT
>TRBV5-1|.|TRBD1|TRBJ2-2
CASSLGIVGQGARTGELFF
TGCGCCAGCAGCTTGGGCATAGTCGGACAGGGGGCGCGAACCGGGGAGCTGTTTTTT
>TRBV20-1|few|.|TRBJ2-5
CSASPGGQETQYF
TGCAGTGCTAGCCCCGGGGGCCAAGAGACCCAGTACTTC
>TRBV6-6|.|.|TRBJ1-5
CASCEQGGYSNQPQHF
TGTGCCAGTTGCGAACAGGGAGGTTATAGCAATCAGCCCCAGCATTTT
>TRBV14|once|TRBD2|TRBJ2-1
CASSRTSGVTCNEQFF
TGTGCCAGCAGCCGGACTAGCGGGGTTACCTGCAATGAGCAGTTCTTC
>TRBV7-9|.|.|TRBJ1-1
CASSQGRSEAFF
TGTGCCAGCAGCCAAGGACGAAGTGAAGCTTTCTTT
>TRBV7-2|few|.|TRBJ2-3
CASSLRRGTTDTQYF
TGTGCCAGCAGCTTGCGGCGGGGAACCACAGATACGCAGTATTTT
>TRBV5-1|.|.|TRBJ2-1
CASSFGPRDNEQFF
TGCGCCAGCAGCTTTGGGCCGAGAGACAATGAGCAGTTCTTC
>TRBV6-5|.|TRBD1|TRBJ1-1
CACSKGAPTEAFF
TGTGCCTGCAGCAAGGGGGCACCCACTGAAGCTTTCTTT
>TRBV6-5|.|.|TRBJ1-5
CAAGPPGYSNQPQHF
TGTGCCGCAGGTCCGCCAGGGTATAGCAATCAGCCCCAGCATTTT
>TRBV12-3/TRBV12-4|few|.|TRBJ1-2
CASTPRGGSPYGYTF
TGTGCCAGCACCCCACGGGGTGGGTCCCCATATGGCTACACCTTC
>TRBV6-5|few|.|TRBJ2-1
CASSRGSNEQFF
TGTGCCAGCAGCCGGGGGAGCAATGAGCAGTTCTTC
>TRBV7-9|.|.|TRBJ2-1
CASSSYQDAHNEQFF
TGTGCCAGCAGCTCATACCAGGACGCTCACAATGAGCAGTTCTTC
>TRBV7-9|few|.|TRBJ2-5
CASSQTDGHQETQYF
TGTGCCAGCAGCCAGACGGATGGCCACCAAGAGACCCAGTACTTC
>TRBV6-5|few|TRBD1|TRBJ2-1
CASKADRAYNEQFF
TGTGCCAGCAAGGCGGACAGGGCCTACAATGAGCAGTTCTTC
>TRBV13|.|.|TRBJ1-1
CASSLTGRGAFF
TGTGCCAGCAGCTTAACAGGGAGGGGAGCTTTCTTT
>TRBV27|few|.|TRBJ2-4
CASSLYQGPGVNIQYF
TGTGCCAGCAGTTTATACCAAGGGCCAGGGGTAAACATTCAGTACTTC
>TRBV29-1|.|TRBD1|TRBJ2-6
CSVVRGTGGSGANVLTF
TGCAGCGTTGTCAGGGGGACAGGGGGTTCTGGGGCCAACGTCCTGACTTTC
>TRBV6-5|.|.|TRBJ2-2
CASNYSKNTGELFF
TGTGCCAGCAATTACTCTAAGAACACCGGGGAGCTGTTTTTT
>TRBV12-3/TRBV12-4|few|.|TRBJ1-1
CASSLGRPNTEAFF
TGTGCCAGCAGTTTGGGCCGGCCGAACACTGAAGCTTTCTTT
>TRBV6-5|.|.|TRBJ1-5
CASTRSSNQPQHF
TGTGCCAGCACCAGGTCTAGCAATCAGCCCCAGCATTTT
>TRBV20-1|few|.|TRBJ2-7
CSASLNEQYF
TGCAGTGCCAGTTTAAACGAGCAGTACTTC
>TRBV20-1|few|TRBD1|TRBJ1-2
CSARPRKTGGNYGYTF
TGCAGTGCTAGACCCCGTAAGACAGGGGGCAACTATGGCTACACCTTC
>TRBV11-2|.|.|TRBJ1-2
CASSRLRGAYGYTF
TGTGCCAGCAGCCGCCTGCGGGGGGCCTATGGCTACACCTTC
>TRBV7-2|once|TRBD2|TRBJ2-3
CASSLGWRGNTDTQYF
TGTGCCAGCAGCTTAGGATGGCGGGGGAACACAGATACGCAGTATTTT
>TRBV4-1|many|.|TRBJ2-7
CASSQASGEQYF
TGCGCCAGCAGCCAAGCGAGTGGCGAGCAGTACTTC
>TRBV20-1|few|.|TRBJ2-1
CSARGTLFNEQFF
TGCAGTGCAAGAGGGACTCTTTTCAATGAGCAGTTCTTC
>TRBV29-1|.|TRBD1|TRBJ2-1
CSAYRQGTDNEQFF
TGCAGCGCCTACCGACAGGGGACCGACAATGAGCAGTTCTTC
>TRBV7-3|few|.|TRBJ2-1
CASSSIPVPNSSYNEQFF
TGTGCCAGCAGCTCTATCCCCGTCCCCAACAGCTCCTACAATGAGCAGTTCTTC
>TRBV5-1|.|TRBD1|TRBJ2-1
CASTRDRAGYNEQFF
TGCGCCAGCACCCGAGACAGGGCAGGGTACAATGAGCAGTTCTTC
>TRBV12-3/TRBV12-4|few|.|TRBJ1-2
CASSPAGVYGYTF
TGTGCCAGCAGCCCCGCCGGGGTCTATGGCTACACCTTC
>TRBV10-3|.|.|TRBJ1-2
CAISEDPGTAGYTF
TGTGCCATCAGTGAGGATCCAGGTACGGCTGGCTACACCTTC
>TRBV2|.|TRBD1|TRBJ2-7
CASSDRDRGLEQYF
TGTGCCAGCAGTGATCGGGACAGGGGGCTTGAGCAGTACTTC
>TRBV4-1|.|.|TRBJ2-5
CASSQDDRGLGETQYF
TGCGCCAGCAGCCAAGACGACAGAGGCCTTGGCGAGACCCAGTACTTC
>TRBV6-2/TRBV6-3|many|.|TRBJ2-3
CASSRTDTQYF
TGTGCCAGCAGTCGGACAGATACGCAGTATTTT
>TRBV12-3/TRBV12-4|few|TRBD1|TRBJ2-3
CASSEHDRAGTQYF
TGTGCCAGCAGTGAACACGACAGGGCGGGTACGCAGTATTTT
>TRBV7-9|.|TRBD1|TRBJ2-4
CASSPDRADKNIQYF
TGTGCCAGCAGCCCGGACAGGGCGGATAAAAACATTCAGTACTTC
>TRBV5-1|few|.|TRBJ2-1
CASSSPLGGDDEQFF
TGCGCCAGCAGCTCGCCTTTGGGCGGGGACGATGAGCAGTTCTTC
>TRBV13|.|.|TRBJ1-2
CASSFGGGGYTF
TGTGCCAGCAGCTTCGGGGGAGGTGGCTACACCTTC
>TRBV25-1|.|TRBD1|TRBJ2-5
CASSEVDREETQYF
TGTGCCAGCAGTGAAGTGGACAGGGAAGAGACCCAGTACTTC